This is a list of T cell receptor beta chains from one sample in a study of T cell responses to AZD1222 COVID-19 vaccine. TCRdb's copy holds only in-frame clones and misses some; the assay was immunoSEQ multiplex PCR. The sample contains about 55,000 clones, approximately 88% of which appear only once. The starting material was peripheral blood, obtained on day 0 of AZD1222 vaccination. Receptor source: an adult in good health. The CDR3 runs from the conserved cysteine through the conserved F or W. D genes are given only for firm matches. Only part of the rows carry a size: once, few, many, or a class if the clone is expanded.

abundance: NA
v_gene: TRBV11-2
j_gene: TRBJ2-5
d_gene: NA
CDR3nt: TGTGCCAGCAGCTTAGTGTCAGGGTACCAGACCCAGTACTTC
CDR3aa: CASSLVSGYQTQYF

abundance: NA
v_gene: TRBV3-1/TRBV3-2
j_gene: TRBJ2-3
d_gene: TRBD1
CDR3nt: TGTGCCAGCAGCCCAGGACAGGGTATGGATACGCAGTATTTT
CDR3aa: CASSPGQGMDTQYF

abundance: NA
v_gene: TRBV6-1
j_gene: TRBJ2-5
d_gene: TRBD2
CDR3nt: TGTGCCAGCAGTGAGTCGACTAGCGGGAGCCTCGGGACCCAGTACTTC
CDR3aa: CASSESTSGSLGTQYF

abundance: few
v_gene: TRBV24-1
j_gene: TRBJ2-5
d_gene: NA
CDR3nt: TGTGCCACCAGTGACCCCGACAGCTTCCAAGAGACCCAGTACTTC
CDR3aa: CATSDPDSFQETQYF

abundance: NA
v_gene: TRBV28
j_gene: TRBJ1-4
d_gene: NA
CDR3nt: TGTGCCAGCAGTTCGACACGGGGATCTCGAGATAAACTGTTTTTT
CDR3aa: CASSSTRGSRDKLFF

abundance: NA
v_gene: TRBV5-1
j_gene: TRBJ2-7
d_gene: TRBD1
CDR3nt: TGCGCCAGCAGCTTACCTACAGGGGTCCCCTACGAGCAGTACTTC
CDR3aa: CASSLPTGVPYEQYF

abundance: NA
v_gene: TRBV30
j_gene: TRBJ1-2
d_gene: NA
CDR3nt: TGTGCCTGGGGGCAGCCGCTCGGCCTTGGCTACACCTTC
CDR3aa: CAWGQPLGLGYTF

abundance: NA
v_gene: TRBV29-1
j_gene: TRBJ1-1
d_gene: NA
CDR3nt: TGCAGCGTTGTCAGGGCCGGGACTGAAGCTTTCTTT
CDR3aa: CSVVRAGTEAFF

abundance: NA
v_gene: TRBV12-3/TRBV12-4
j_gene: TRBJ1-4
d_gene: TRBD1
CDR3nt: TGTGCCAGCTCGGGACAGGGGAATGAAAAACTGTTTTTT
CDR3aa: CASSGQGNEKLFF

abundance: NA
v_gene: TRBV10-3
j_gene: TRBJ1-5
d_gene: TRBD1
CDR3nt: TGTGCCATCAGCGGACAGGGGGCTGGTCAGCCCCAGCATTTT
CDR3aa: CAISGQGAGQPQHF

abundance: NA
v_gene: TRBV11-3
j_gene: TRBJ2-1
d_gene: NA
CDR3nt: TGTGCCAGCAGCTTCGAAGGGAGCTCCTACAATGAGCAGTTCTTC
CDR3aa: CASSFEGSSYNEQFF

abundance: NA
v_gene: TRBV5-1
j_gene: TRBJ2-7
d_gene: NA
CDR3nt: TGCGCCAGCAGCCAACACGGGAGCTCCTACGAGCAGTACTTC
CDR3aa: CASSQHGSSYEQYF

abundance: NA
v_gene: TRBV27
j_gene: TRBJ2-2
d_gene: TRBD2
CDR3nt: TGTGCCAGCAAACTAGCGGGAGTAGCCACCGGGGAGCTGTTTTTT
CDR3aa: CASKLAGVATGELFF

abundance: NA
v_gene: TRBV11-2
j_gene: TRBJ2-7
d_gene: TRBD1
CDR3nt: TGTGCCAGCAGCCTTGGGACAGGGTGGTACGAGCAGTACTTC
CDR3aa: CASSLGTGWYEQYF

abundance: NA
v_gene: TRBV9
j_gene: TRBJ1-6
d_gene: NA
CDR3nt: TGTGCCAGCAGCGCCGACAGGTATAATTCACCCCTCCACTTT
CDR3aa: CASSADRYNSPLHF

abundance: NA
v_gene: TRBV6-6
j_gene: TRBJ1-3
d_gene: NA
CDR3nt: TGTGCCAGCAGTTACACGACCGCTAGCTCTGGAAACACCATATATTTT
CDR3aa: CASSYTTASSGNTIYF

abundance: NA
v_gene: TRBV6-1
j_gene: TRBJ2-3
d_gene: TRBD2
CDR3nt: TGTGCCAGCAGTGCCGTAAGTAGCGGGAGTTTGGATACGCAGTATTTT
CDR3aa: CASSAVSSGSLDTQYF

abundance: NA
v_gene: TRBV5-1
j_gene: TRBJ2-3
d_gene: TRBD2
CDR3nt: TGCGCCAGCAGGGGGACTAGCGCCTACACAGATACGCAGTATTTT
CDR3aa: CASRGTSAYTDTQYF

abundance: NA
v_gene: TRBV27
j_gene: TRBJ2-6
d_gene: NA
CDR3nt: TGTGCCAGCAGTTTTGCGGTTAGCTCTGGGGCCAACGTCCTGACTTTC
CDR3aa: CASSFAVSSGANVLTF

abundance: NA
v_gene: TRBV28
j_gene: TRBJ1-4
d_gene: TRBD1
CDR3nt: TGTGCCAGCGGGGGGACAGGGGGTTATGAAAAACTGTTTTTT
CDR3aa: CASGGTGGYEKLFF

abundance: NA
v_gene: TRBV28
j_gene: TRBJ1-6
d_gene: TRBD1
CDR3nt: TGTGCCAGCAGAGGGGACAGCGATAATTCACCCCTCCACTTT
CDR3aa: CASRGDSDNSPLHF

abundance: NA
v_gene: TRBV12-3/TRBV12-4
j_gene: TRBJ2-2
d_gene: TRBD1
CDR3nt: TGTGCCAGCAGTTCGACAGGGGCCGGGGAGCTGTTTTTT
CDR3aa: CASSSTGAGELFF

abundance: NA
v_gene: TRBV27
j_gene: TRBJ1-6
d_gene: TRBD1
CDR3nt: TGTGCCAGCAGTTTTTCAGGGGGCTCCTATAATTCACCCCTCCACTTT
CDR3aa: CASSFSGGSYNSPLHF

abundance: NA
v_gene: TRBV5-4
j_gene: TRBJ1-2
d_gene: TRBD1
CDR3nt: TGTGCCAGCAGCTTATATGGCCAGGGGGCCGGTGGCTACACCTTC
CDR3aa: CASSLYGQGAGGYTF

abundance: NA
v_gene: TRBV27
j_gene: TRBJ1-6
d_gene: NA
CDR3nt: TGTGCCAGCCGGTGGGACCTAAATTCACCCCTCCACTTT
CDR3aa: CASRWDLNSPLHF

abundance: NA
v_gene: TRBV9
j_gene: TRBJ2-1
d_gene: NA
CDR3nt: TGTGCCAGCAGCGTAGGTGGGGAAACCTACAATGAGCAGTTCTTC
CDR3aa: CASSVGGETYNEQFF

abundance: NA
v_gene: TRBV21-1
j_gene: TRBJ1-1
d_gene: NA
CDR3nt: TGTGCCAGCAGCAAAGTTTCGGAGACAGGGGACGGCGACACTGAAGCTTTCTTT
CDR3aa: CASSKVSETGDGDTEAFF

abundance: NA
v_gene: TRBV30
j_gene: TRBJ2-2
d_gene: NA
CDR3nt: TGTGCCTGGAGTGTACTTGCCACCGGGGAGCTGTTTTTT
CDR3aa: CAWSVLATGELFF

abundance: NA
v_gene: TRBV27
j_gene: TRBJ2-5
d_gene: TRBD2
CDR3nt: TGTGCCAGCAGTTCGGGACTAGCGGGAGGCCAAGAGACCCAGTACTTC
CDR3aa: CASSSGLAGGQETQYF

abundance: NA
v_gene: TRBV2
j_gene: TRBJ1-5
d_gene: TRBD1
CDR3nt: TGTGCCAGCATGGGACAGGCCTCTCAGCCCCAGCATTTT
CDR3aa: CASMGQASQPQHF

abundance: NA
v_gene: TRBV27
j_gene: TRBJ2-1
d_gene: NA
CDR3nt: TGTGCCAGCAGTTTTGGGCAGGCAGCTTACAATGAGCAGTTCTTC
CDR3aa: CASSFGQAAYNEQFF

abundance: NA
v_gene: TRBV2
j_gene: TRBJ2-7
d_gene: NA
CDR3nt: TGTGCCAGCAGTTACAGCAGGGTCTCGAACTCCTACGAGCAGTACTTC
CDR3aa: CASSYSRVSNSYEQYF

abundance: once
v_gene: TRBV28
j_gene: TRBJ1-5
d_gene: NA
CDR3nt: TGTGCCAGCAGTCTCCCCTTTGGAAAACACAATCAGCCCCAGCATTTT
CDR3aa: CASSLPFGKHNQPQHF

abundance: NA
v_gene: TRBV7-8
j_gene: TRBJ1-2
d_gene: NA
CDR3nt: TGTGCCAGCAGCCCGCAAGGAGGCCCGGGCTATGGCTACACCTTC
CDR3aa: CASSPQGGPGYGYTF

abundance: NA
v_gene: TRBV19
j_gene: TRBJ1-5
d_gene: NA
CDR3nt: TGTGCCAGTACCACAATAGTGTCCCCAATCCAGCCCCAGCATTTT
CDR3aa: CASTTIVSPIQPQHF

abundance: NA
v_gene: TRBV4-2
j_gene: TRBJ1-1
d_gene: NA
CDR3nt: TGTGCCAGCAGCCAAGAGGGCCATAACACTGAAGCTTTCTTT
CDR3aa: CASSQEGHNTEAFF

abundance: NA
v_gene: TRBV11-2
j_gene: TRBJ2-1
d_gene: TRBD2
CDR3nt: TGTGCCAGCAGCCCCTCCTTCGCGGGAGGGTACAATGAGCAGTTCTTC
CDR3aa: CASSPSFAGGYNEQFF

abundance: NA
v_gene: TRBV6-2/TRBV6-3
j_gene: TRBJ1-1
d_gene: NA
CDR3nt: TGTGCCAGCAGTCTCTCCCGGGACTTGAACACTGAAGCTTTCTTT
CDR3aa: CASSLSRDLNTEAFF

abundance: once
v_gene: TRBV7-2
j_gene: TRBJ1-6
d_gene: NA
CDR3nt: TGTGCCAGCAGCTTAGCGTCAGGGATCGACTCACCCCTCCACTTT
CDR3aa: CASSLASGIDSPLHF

abundance: NA
v_gene: TRBV3-1/TRBV3-2
j_gene: TRBJ2-1
d_gene: NA
CDR3nt: TGTGCCAGCAGCTCAGGGGTCCTTAATGAGCAGTTCTTC
CDR3aa: CASSSGVLNEQFF

abundance: NA
v_gene: TRBV9
j_gene: TRBJ1-1
d_gene: NA
CDR3nt: TGTGCCAGCAGCGTGACAAGTGATGGCACTGAAGCTTTCTTT
CDR3aa: CASSVTSDGTEAFF

abundance: NA
v_gene: TRBV3-1/TRBV3-2
j_gene: TRBJ2-7
d_gene: NA
CDR3nt: TGTGCCAGCAGCCCCTCGGAAACGTCCGAGCAGTACTTC
CDR3aa: CASSPSETSEQYF

abundance: NA
v_gene: TRBV6-6
j_gene: TRBJ1-4
d_gene: NA
CDR3nt: TGTGCCAGCAGTTACTCGGGCAGGGGAATGGAAAAACTGTTTTTT
CDR3aa: CASSYSGRGMEKLFF

abundance: NA
v_gene: TRBV10-3
j_gene: TRBJ2-1
d_gene: TRBD1
CDR3nt: TGTGCCATCAGTGAACAGGGGCGTGGGGTTAATGAGCAGTTCTTC
CDR3aa: CAISEQGRGVNEQFF

abundance: NA
v_gene: TRBV5-6
j_gene: TRBJ1-2
d_gene: NA
CDR3nt: TGTGCCAGCAGGGACTCCGGGACGAGGAGTGCCTATGGCTACACCTTC
CDR3aa: CASRDSGTRSAYGYTF

abundance: NA
v_gene: TRBV2
j_gene: TRBJ2-1
d_gene: NA
CDR3nt: TGTGCCAGCACTGAAGGGCTAGTTTGGGGTAATGAGCAGTTCTTC
CDR3aa: CASTEGLVWGNEQFF

abundance: NA
v_gene: TRBV7-9
j_gene: TRBJ2-2
d_gene: TRBD1
CDR3nt: TGTGCCAGCAGCTTCATACGGAGAGGGGGCTCCGGGGAGCTGTTTTTT
CDR3aa: CASSFIRRGGSGELFF

abundance: once
v_gene: TRBV28
j_gene: TRBJ1-4
d_gene: NA
CDR3nt: TGTGCCAGCAGTTCGCCGGGGGCAGGCACGGCAACAGACGAAAAACTGTTTTTT
CDR3aa: CASSSPGAGTATDEKLFF